The source of this TCR beta chain is a study of identical twins. The CDR3 totals 12 residues. V shed 6 bases and J 6 bases; nucleotides not matched to a gene: 5. Germline assignment: CDR1 MNHEY and CDR2 SVGAGI. TCRdb re-called the 5' RACE reads through MiXCR, storing one row per CDR3 protein. The table shows around 650,000 distinct CDR3 sequences, with roughly 7.1% occurring only once. This sample was also put to use in a study of yellow fever vaccine responses in identical twins.

The genes are TRBV6-5 and TRBJ2-7; 7 nucleotides match TRBD2. Sample: PBMCs. The sequence was collected from a woman between 18 and 30 years old in good health. The CDR3 protein is CASRGTTTEQYF. CDR3 DNA: TGTGCCAGCAGGGGGACTACCACCGAGCAGTACTTC.